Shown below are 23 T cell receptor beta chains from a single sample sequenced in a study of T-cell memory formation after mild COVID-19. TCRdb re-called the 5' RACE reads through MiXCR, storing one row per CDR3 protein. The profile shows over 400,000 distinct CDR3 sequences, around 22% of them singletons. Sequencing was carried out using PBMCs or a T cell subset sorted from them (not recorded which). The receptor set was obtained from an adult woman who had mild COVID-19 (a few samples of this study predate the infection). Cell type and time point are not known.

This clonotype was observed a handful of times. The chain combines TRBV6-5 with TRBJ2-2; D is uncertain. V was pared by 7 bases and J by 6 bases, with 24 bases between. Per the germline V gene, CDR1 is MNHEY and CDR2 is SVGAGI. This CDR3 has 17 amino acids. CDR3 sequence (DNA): TGTGCCAGCACCGGAACGCTTCGGTGGTCGGTCTCCGGGGAGCTGTTTTTT. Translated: CASTGTLRWSVSGELFF.

In nucleotides, the CDR3 is TGTGCCTGGACACAGGGGTTGGAATACGAGCAGTACTTC. It translates to CAWTQGLEYEQYF. The chain combines TRBV30 with TRBJ2-7; 7 bases are shared with TRBD1. The CDR3 loop spans 13 amino acids. Trimming at V came to 4 bases and at J to 4 bases, leaving 7 bases not matched to a gene. Germline V gives CDR1 GTSNPN, CDR2 SVGIG (reference sequence).

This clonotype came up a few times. This CDR3 is CATSERGPRYNEQFF. For the CDR3, the DNA is TGTGCCACCAGTGAGAGGGGTCCGAGGTACAATGAGCAGTTCTTC. This rearrangement joins TRBV24-1 to TRBJ2-1; D could derive from TRBD1 or TRBD2 (5 bases each). In germline, CDR1 is KGHDR, CDR2 SFDVKD. V lost 4 bases and J 4 bases, leaving 13 bases between the germline ends. This CDR3 has 15 residues.

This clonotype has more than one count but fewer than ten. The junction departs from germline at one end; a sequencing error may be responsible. CDR3 loop: CASSEGPYRGWNTEAFF. CDR3 in DNA: TGTGCCAGCAGCGAAGGACCATACAGGGGTTGGAACACTGAAGCTTTCTTT. The chain couples TRBV2 to TRBJ1-1, with 7 bases matching TRBD1. CDR1 is SNHLY, CDR2 FYNNEI, per germline. The CDR3 extends over 17 amino acids.

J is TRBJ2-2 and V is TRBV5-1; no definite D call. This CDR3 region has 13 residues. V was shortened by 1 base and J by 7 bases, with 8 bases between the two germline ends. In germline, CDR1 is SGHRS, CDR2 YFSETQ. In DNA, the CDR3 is TGCGCCAGCAGCTTGAGGAGTGGCGGGGAGCTGTTTTTT. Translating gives CASSLRSGGELFF.

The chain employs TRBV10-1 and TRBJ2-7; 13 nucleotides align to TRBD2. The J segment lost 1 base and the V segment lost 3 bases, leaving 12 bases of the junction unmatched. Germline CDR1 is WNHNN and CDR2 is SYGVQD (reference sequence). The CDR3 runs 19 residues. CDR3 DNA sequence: TGCGCCAGCAGTGACCGGACAGGGAAGACTAGCGGGAGGTCCTACGAGCAGTACTTC. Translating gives CASSDRTGKTSGRSYEQYF.

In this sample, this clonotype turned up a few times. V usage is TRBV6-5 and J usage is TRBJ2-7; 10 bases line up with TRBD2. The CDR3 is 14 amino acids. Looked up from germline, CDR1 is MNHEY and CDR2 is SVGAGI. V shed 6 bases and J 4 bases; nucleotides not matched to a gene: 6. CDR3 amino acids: CASSFTSGTYEQYF. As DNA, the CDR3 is TGTGCCAGCAGCTTTACTAGCGGGACGTACGAGCAGTACTTC.

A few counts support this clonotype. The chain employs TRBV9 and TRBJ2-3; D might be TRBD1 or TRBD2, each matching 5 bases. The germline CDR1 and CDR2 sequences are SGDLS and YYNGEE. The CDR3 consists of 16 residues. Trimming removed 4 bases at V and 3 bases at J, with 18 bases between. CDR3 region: CASSTRGAARTDTQYF. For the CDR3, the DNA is TGTGCCAGCAGCACCAGAGGGGCAGCCCGAACAGATACGCAGTATTTT.

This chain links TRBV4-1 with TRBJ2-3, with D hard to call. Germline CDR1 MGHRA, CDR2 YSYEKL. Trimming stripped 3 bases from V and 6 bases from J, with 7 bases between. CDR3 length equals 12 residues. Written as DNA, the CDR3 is TGCGCCAGCAGCCATGTGACTGATACGCAGTATTTT. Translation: CASSHVTDTQYF.

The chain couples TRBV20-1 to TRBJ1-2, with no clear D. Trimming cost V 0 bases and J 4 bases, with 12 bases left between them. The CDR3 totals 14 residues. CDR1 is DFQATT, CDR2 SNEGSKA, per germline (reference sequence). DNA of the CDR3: TGCAGTGCTAGAGATTTAGGAAGCTTCTATGGCTACACCTTC. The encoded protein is CSARDLGSFYGYTF.

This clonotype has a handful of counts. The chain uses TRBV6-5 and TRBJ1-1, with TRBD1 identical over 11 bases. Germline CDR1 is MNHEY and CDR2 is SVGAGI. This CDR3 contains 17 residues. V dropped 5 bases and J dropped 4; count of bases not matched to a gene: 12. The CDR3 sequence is CASSRTGGELSVTEAFF. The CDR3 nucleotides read TGTGCCAGCAGTCGGACAGGGGGCGAATTATCGGTCACTGAAGCTTTCTTT.

The CDR3: CASSPETGVYEQYF. CDR3 in DNA: TGTGCCAGCTCACCAGAAACAGGGGTCTACGAGCAGTACTTC. V and J are TRBV18 and TRBJ2-7, with 7 bases matching TRBD1. The CDR3 spans 14 residues. V was pared by 2 bases and J by 3 bases, with 4 bases of the junction left unmatched. In germline, CDR1 is KGHSH, CDR2 LQKENI.

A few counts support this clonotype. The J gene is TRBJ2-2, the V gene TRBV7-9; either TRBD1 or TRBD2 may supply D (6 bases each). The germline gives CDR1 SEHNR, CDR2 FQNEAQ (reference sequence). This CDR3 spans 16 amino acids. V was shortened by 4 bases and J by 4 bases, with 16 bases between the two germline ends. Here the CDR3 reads CASSSGREGGTGELFF. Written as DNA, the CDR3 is TGTGCCAGCAGCTCTGGACGAGAGGGGGGCACCGGGGAGCTGTTTTTT.

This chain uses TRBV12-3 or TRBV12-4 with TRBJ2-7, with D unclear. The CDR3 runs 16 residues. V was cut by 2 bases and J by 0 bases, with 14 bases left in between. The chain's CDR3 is CASSLLGRSSSYEQYF. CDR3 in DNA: TGTGCCAGCAGTTTACTCGGTAGGAGCAGCTCCTACGAGCAGTACTTC.

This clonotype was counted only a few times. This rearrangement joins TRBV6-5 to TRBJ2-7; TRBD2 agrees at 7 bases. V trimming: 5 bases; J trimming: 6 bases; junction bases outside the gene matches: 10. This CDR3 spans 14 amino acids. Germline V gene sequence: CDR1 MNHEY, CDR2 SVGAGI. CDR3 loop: CASSKGGRGVEQYF. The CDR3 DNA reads TGTGCCAGCAGTAAAGGAGGACGGGGGGTCGAGCAGTACTTC.

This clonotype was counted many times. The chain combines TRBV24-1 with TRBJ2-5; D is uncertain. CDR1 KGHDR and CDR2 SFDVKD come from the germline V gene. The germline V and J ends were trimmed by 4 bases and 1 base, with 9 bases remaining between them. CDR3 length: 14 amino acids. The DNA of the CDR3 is TGTGCCACCAGTGAAACGACGTTCCAAGAGACCCAGTACTTC. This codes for CATSETTFQETQYF.

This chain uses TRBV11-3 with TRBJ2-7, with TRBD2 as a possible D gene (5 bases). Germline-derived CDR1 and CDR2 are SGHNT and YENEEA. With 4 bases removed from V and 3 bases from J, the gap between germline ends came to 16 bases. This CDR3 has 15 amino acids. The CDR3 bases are TGTGCCAGCAGCTCTAGCCTCCGGGAACGCTACGAGCAGTACTTC. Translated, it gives CASSSSLRERYEQYF.

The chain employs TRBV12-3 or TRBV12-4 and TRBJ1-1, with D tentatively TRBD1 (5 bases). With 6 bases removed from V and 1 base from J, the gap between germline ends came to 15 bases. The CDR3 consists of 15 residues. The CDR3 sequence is CASSYPQGPNTEAFF. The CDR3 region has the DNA TGTGCCAGCAGCTACCCGCAGGGCCCGAACACTGAAGCTTTCTTT.

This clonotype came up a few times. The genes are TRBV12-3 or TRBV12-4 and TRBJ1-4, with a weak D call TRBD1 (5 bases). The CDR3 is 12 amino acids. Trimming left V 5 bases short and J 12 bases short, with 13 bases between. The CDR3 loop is CASSRDRLELFF. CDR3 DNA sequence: TGTGCCAGCAGTCGGGACCGCTTAGAACTGTTTTTT.

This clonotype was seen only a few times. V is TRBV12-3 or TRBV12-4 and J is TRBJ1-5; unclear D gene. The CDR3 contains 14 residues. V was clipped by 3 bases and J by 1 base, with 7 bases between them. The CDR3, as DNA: TGTGCCAGCAGTTTGACTTCGAGCAATCAGCCCCAGCATTTT. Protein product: CASSLTSSNQPQHF.

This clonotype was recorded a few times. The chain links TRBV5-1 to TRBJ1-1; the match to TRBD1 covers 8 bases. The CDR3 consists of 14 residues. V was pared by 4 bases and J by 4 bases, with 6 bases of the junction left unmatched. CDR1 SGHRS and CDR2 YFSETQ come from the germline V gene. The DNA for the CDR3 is TGCGCCAGCAGCGGTGGACAGGGTGGCACTGAAGCTTTCTTT. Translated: CASSGGQGGTEAFF.

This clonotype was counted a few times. This CDR3 is CASSQARPGGYTF. In DNA form, the CDR3 reads TGTGCCAGCAGTCAGGCCCGTCCTGGGGGCTACACCTTC. The rearrangement links TRBV12-3 or TRBV12-4 to TRBJ1-2; no reliable D call. Trimming took 5 bases from V and 8 from J, leaving 15 bases between them. This CDR3 contains 13 residues.

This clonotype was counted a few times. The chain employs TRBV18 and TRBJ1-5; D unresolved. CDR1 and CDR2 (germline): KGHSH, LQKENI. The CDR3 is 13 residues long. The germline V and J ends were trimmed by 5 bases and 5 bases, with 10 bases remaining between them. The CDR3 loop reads CASSTSIDQPQHF. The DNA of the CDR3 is TGTGCCAGCTCAACAAGCATAGATCAGCCCCAGCATTTT.